The sequence of this TCR beta chain was determined in a study of identical twins' blood T cells. The germline V gene encodes CDR1 KGHSH and CDR2 LQKENI. The CDR3 is 15 amino acids. V was cut by 0 bases and J by 1 base, with 9 bases left in between. Study observations and caveats: Twins reportedly had markedly more similar V usage than unrelated donors, even among out-of-frame TCRbeta clonotypes.

Via MiXCR, TCRdb re-called the 5' RACE reads, giving one row per CDR3 protein. The table records fewer than 450,000 distinct CDR3 sequences, roughly 27% of them present only once. On this clonotype itself: Its antigen is unknown.

The chain employs TRBV18 and TRBJ1-1, with D unclear. The specimen was PBMCs. This clonotype was obtained from a woman aged 18 to 49 in good health. Written as DNA, the CDR3 is TGTGCCAGCTCACCACCGGGCAGCCCGAACACTGAAGCTTTCTTT. It codes for CASSPPGSPNTEAFF.